The 5 T cell receptor beta chains below were found in one sample sequenced in a study of blood T cells in healthy people across ages. The use of a sample-barcoded 5' primer and a J-beta primer mix characterized a second PCR of roughly 6 to 11 cycles. TCRdb recomputed calls from the 5' RACE reads with MiXCR, one row per CDR3 protein. This sample has 450,000 to 650,000 distinct CDR3 sequences, with about 25% found just once. This sample was also put to use in a study of T cells of mothers and their children.

Sample: blood. These receptors came from a boy between 10 and 17 years old in good health.

This chain connects TRBV7-2 to TRBJ2-7; 8 bases map to TRBD1. V was pared by 6 bases and J by 2 bases, with 21 bases of the junction left unmatched. Germline V gene sequence: CDR1 SGHTA, CDR2 FQGNSA. The CDR3 runs to 19 residues. Here the CDR3 DNA reads TGTGCCAGCAGTCCCGCAAAAGGCAGGGGGCTGGTTATCGCCTACGAGCAGTACTTC. Its protein product is CASSPAKGRGLVIAYEQYF.

This clonotype came up a few times. This chain uses TRBV7-2 with TRBJ2-5; D not resolved. Germline CDR1 SGHTA, CDR2 FQGNSA. Trimming took 0 bases from V and 2 from J, leaving 7 bases between them. This CDR3 has 14 amino acids. CDR3 sequence reads: CASSLALLQETQYF. The CDR3 DNA is TGTGCCAGCAGCTTAGCATTACTACAAGAGACCCAGTACTTC.

The chain joins TRBV19 to TRBJ1-2; D remains unclear. Germline V gene lookup returns CDR1 LNHDA and CDR2 SQIVND (reference sequence). This CDR3 comprises 14 residues. Trimming stripped 6 bases from V and 3 bases from J, with 14 bases between. The CDR3 sequence: CASSRPGSDYGYTF. The CDR3 DNA sequence: TGTGCCAGTAGCAGACCGGGCAGTGACTATGGCTACACCTTC.

The sample holds a few counts of this clonotype. The J gene is TRBJ2-4, the V gene TRBV4-3; D is undetermined. The V end lost 2 bases, the J end lost 6 bases, and 8 bases lay between the germline ends. This CDR3 is built from 13 residues. Per the germline V gene, CDR1 is LGHNA and CDR2 is YSLEER. The CDR3, as DNA: TGCGCCAGCAGCCAAAGCCAACGAAACATTCAGTACTTC. Translation gives CASSQSQRNIQYF.

This clonotype appeared a few times. This chain joins TRBV4-2 and TRBJ2-5, with TRBD2 identical over 7 bases. This CDR3 contains 18 residues. Germline CDR1 reads LGHNA; CDR2 reads YNFKEQ. The junction had 12 bases not matched to a gene; V was cut back by 0 bases and J by 2 bases. The CDR3 DNA is TGTGCCAGCAGCCAAGAGCGGGAGCAGTGGCCCTCACAAGAGACCCAGTACTTC. Translation: CASSQEREQWPSQETQYF.